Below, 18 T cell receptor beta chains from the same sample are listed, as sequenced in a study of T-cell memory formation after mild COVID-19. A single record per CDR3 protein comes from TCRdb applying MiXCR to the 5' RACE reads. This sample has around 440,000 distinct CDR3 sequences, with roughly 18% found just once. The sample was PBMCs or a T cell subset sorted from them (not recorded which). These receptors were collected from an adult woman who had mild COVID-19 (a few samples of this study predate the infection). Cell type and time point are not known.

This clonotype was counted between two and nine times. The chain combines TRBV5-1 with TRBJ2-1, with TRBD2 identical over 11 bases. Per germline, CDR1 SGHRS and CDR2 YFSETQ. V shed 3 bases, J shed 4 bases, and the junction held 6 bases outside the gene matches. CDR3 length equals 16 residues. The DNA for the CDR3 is TGCGCCAGCAGCTACCTTAGCGGGGGGGCTTACAATGAGCAGTTCTTC. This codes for CASSYLSGGAYNEQFF.

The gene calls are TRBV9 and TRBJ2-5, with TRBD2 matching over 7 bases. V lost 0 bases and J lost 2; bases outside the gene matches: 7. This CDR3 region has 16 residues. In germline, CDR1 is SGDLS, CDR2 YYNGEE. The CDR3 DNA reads TGTGCCAGCAGCGTAGCGGGGGGAAGTATGCAAGAGACCCAGTACTTC. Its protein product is CASSVAGGSMQETQYF.

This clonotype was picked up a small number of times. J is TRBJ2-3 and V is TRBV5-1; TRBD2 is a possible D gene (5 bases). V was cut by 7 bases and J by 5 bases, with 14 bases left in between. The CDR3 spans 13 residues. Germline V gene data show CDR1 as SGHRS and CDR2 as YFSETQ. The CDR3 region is CASPRQAGDTQYF. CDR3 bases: TGCGCCAGCCCCCGGCAGGCGGGAGATACGCAGTATTTT.

CDR3 in amino acids: CASSDGRTSYEQYF. The CDR3 region has the DNA TGTGCCAGCAGTGATGGCAGGACCTCCTACGAGCAGTACTTC. The gene calls are TRBV2 and TRBJ2-7; no clear D gene. V was trimmed by 3 bases and J by 0 bases, leaving 9 bases between them. CDR3 length equals 14 residues. The germline V gene has CDR1 SNHLY and CDR2 FYNNEI. Full variable domain (outside the CDR3, taken from reference TRBV2 and TRBJ2-7): EPEVTQTPSHQVTQMGQEVILRCVPISNHLYFYWYRQILGQKVEFLVSFYNNEISEKSEIFDDQFSVERPDGSNFTLKIRSTKLEDSAMYFCASSDGRTSYEQYFGPGTRLTVT.

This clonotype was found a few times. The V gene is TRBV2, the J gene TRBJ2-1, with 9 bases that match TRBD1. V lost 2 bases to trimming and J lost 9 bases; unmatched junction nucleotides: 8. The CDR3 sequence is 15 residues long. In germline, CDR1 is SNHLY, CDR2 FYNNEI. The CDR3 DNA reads TGTGCCAGCAGTGAATCGGGACAGGGAACGGGTGAGCAGTTCTTC. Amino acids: CASSESGQGTGEQFF. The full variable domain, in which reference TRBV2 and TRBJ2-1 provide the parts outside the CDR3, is EPEVTQTPSHQVTQMGQEVILRCVPISNHLYFYWYRQILGQKVEFLVSFYNNEISEKSEIFDDQFSVERPDGSNFTLKIRSTKLEDSAMYFCASSESGQGTGEQFFGPGTRLTVL.

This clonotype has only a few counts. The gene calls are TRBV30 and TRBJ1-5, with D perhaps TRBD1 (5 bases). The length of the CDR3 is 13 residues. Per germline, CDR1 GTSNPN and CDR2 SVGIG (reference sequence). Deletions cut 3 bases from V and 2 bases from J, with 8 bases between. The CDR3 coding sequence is TGTGCCTGGAGGGGAGGGGGCAATCAGCCCCAGCATTTT. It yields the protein CAWRGGGNQPQHF.

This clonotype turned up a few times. The CDR3 sequence: CASSAPQPQETQYF. The CDR3 DNA follows: TGTGCCAGCTCCGCCCCCCAGCCCCAAGAGACCCAGTACTTC. The J gene is TRBJ2-5, the V gene TRBV18; D not certain. The V and J ends lost 6 bases and 1 base respectively, with 12 bases between them. The CDR3 sequence is 14 residues long. CDR1 is KGHSH, CDR2 LQKENI, per germline.

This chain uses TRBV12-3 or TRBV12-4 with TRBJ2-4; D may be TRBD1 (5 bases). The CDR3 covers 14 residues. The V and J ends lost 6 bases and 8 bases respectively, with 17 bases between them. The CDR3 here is CASRSRASRDIQYF. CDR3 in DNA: TGTGCCAGCAGGTCCAGGGCTTCCCGGGACATTCAGTACTTC.

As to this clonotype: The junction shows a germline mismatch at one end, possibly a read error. In DNA, the CDR3 is TGTGCTAGCAGCCCGGGACTAGCGGGAGCAAGGGATACGCAGTATTTT. Translated: CASSPGLAGARDTQYF. This sequence joins TRBV7-7 and TRBJ2-3; 14 nucleotides align to TRBD2. The germline V gene has CDR1 SSHAT and CDR2 FNYEAQ (reference sequence). The CDR3 sequence is 16 residues long. The variable domain in full, completed from reference TRBV7-7 and TRBJ2-3, reads GAGVSQSPRYKVTKRGQDVTLRCDPISSHATLYWYQQALGQGPEFLTYFNYEAQPDKSGLPSDRFSAERPEGSISTLTIQRTEQRDSAMYRCASSPGLAGARDTQYFGPGTRLTVL.

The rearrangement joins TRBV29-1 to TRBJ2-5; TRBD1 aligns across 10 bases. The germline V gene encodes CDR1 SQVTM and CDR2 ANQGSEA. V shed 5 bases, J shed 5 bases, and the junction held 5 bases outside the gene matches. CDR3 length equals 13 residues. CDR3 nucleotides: TGCAGCGTTAGGGACAGGGGAGGCGAGACCCAGTACTTC. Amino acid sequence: CSVRDRGGETQYF.

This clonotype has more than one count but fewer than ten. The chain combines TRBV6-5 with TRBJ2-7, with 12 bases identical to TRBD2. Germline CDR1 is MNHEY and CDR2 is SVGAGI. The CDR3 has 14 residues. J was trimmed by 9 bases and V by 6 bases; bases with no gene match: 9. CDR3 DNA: TGTGCCAGCAGCCCCGGGACTAGCGGGTATGTGCAGTACTTC. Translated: CASSPGTSGYVQYF.

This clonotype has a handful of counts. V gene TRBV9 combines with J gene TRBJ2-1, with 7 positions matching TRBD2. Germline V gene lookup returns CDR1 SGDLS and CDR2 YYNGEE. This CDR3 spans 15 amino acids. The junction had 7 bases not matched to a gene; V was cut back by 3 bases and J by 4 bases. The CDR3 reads CASSGRAAGYNEQFF. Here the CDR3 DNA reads TGTGCCAGCAGCGGGAGGGCAGCGGGGTACAATGAGCAGTTCTTC.

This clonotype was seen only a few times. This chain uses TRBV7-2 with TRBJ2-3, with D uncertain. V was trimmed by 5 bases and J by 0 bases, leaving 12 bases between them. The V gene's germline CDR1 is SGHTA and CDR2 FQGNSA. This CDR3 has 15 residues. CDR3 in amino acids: CASSLWRASTDTQYF. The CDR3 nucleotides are TGTGCCAGCAGCCTCTGGCGAGCTAGCACAGATACGCAGTATTTT.

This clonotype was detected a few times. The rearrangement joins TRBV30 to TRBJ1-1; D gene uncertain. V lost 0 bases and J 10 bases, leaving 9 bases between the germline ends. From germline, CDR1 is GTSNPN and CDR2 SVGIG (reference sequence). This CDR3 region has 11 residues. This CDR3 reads CAWSVRWGAFF. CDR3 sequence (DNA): TGTGCCTGGAGTGTACGATGGGGAGCTTTCTTT.

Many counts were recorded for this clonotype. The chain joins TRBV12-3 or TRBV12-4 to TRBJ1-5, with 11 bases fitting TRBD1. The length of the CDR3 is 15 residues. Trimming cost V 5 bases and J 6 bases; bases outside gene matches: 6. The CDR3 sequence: CASSPGTGGGQPQHF. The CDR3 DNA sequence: TGTGCCAGCAGTCCCGGGACAGGGGGAGGTCAGCCCCAGCATTTT.

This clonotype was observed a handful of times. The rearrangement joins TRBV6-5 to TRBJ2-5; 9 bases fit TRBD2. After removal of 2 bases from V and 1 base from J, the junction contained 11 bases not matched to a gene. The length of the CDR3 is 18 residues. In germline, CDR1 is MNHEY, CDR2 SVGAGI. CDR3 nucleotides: TGTGCCAGCAGTTACGGGGGACTAGCAGGCGGGGCCCAAGAGACCCAGTACTTC. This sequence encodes CASSYGGLAGGAQETQYF.

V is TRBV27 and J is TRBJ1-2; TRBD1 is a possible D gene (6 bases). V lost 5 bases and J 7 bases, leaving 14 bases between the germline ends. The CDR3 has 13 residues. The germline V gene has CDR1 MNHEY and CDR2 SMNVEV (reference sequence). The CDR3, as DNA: TGTGCCAGCAGTATGGGGGGGCAGGCTGGCTACACCTTC. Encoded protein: CASSMGGQAGYTF.

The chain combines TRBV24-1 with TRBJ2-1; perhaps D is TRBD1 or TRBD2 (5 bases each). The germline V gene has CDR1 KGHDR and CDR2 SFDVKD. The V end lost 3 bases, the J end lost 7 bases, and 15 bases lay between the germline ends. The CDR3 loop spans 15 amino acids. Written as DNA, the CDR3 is TGTGCCACCAGTGATGCGTACCGGGACGTAAATGAGCAGTTCTTC. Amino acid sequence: CATSDAYRDVNEQFF.